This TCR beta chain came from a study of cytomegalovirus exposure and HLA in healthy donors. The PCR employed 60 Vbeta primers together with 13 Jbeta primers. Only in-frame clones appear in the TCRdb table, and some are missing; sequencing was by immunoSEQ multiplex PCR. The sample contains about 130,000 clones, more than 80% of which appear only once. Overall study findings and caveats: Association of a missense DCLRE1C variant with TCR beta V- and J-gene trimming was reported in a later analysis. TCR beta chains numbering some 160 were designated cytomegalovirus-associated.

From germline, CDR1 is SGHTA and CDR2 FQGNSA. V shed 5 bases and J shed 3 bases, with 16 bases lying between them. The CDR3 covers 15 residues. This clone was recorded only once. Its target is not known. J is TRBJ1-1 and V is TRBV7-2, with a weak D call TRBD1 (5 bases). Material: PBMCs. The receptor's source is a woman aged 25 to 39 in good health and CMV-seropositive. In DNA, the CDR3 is TGTGCCAGCAGCAAGAGGTTAGGGGCGGACACTGAAGCTTTCTTT. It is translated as CASSKRLGADTEAFF.